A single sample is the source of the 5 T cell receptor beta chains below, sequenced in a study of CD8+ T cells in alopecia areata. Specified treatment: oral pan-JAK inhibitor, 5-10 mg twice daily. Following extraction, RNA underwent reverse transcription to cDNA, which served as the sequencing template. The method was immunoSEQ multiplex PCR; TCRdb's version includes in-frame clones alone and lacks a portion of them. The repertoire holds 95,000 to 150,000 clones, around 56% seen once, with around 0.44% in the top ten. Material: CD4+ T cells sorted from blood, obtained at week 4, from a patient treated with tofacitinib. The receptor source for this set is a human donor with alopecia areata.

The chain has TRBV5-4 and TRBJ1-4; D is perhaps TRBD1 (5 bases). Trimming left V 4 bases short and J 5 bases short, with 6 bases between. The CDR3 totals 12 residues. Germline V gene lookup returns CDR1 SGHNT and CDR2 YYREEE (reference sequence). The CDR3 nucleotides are TGTGCCAGCAGCCGGGGGAATGAAAAACTGTTTTTT. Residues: CASSRGNEKLFF.

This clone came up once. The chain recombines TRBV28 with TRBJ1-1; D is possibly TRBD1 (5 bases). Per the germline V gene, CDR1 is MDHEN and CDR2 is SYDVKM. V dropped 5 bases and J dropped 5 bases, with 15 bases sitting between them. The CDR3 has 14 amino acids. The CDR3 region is CASSVGGVRTEAFF. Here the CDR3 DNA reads TGTGCCAGCAGTGTTGGGGGGGTTCGGACTGAAGCTTTCTTT. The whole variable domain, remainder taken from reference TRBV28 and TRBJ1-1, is DVKVTQSSRYLVKRTGEKVFLECVQDMDHENMFWYRQDPGLGLRLIYFSYDVKMKEKGDIPEGYSVSREKKERFSLILESASTNQTSMYLCASSVGGVRTEAFFGQGTRLTVV.

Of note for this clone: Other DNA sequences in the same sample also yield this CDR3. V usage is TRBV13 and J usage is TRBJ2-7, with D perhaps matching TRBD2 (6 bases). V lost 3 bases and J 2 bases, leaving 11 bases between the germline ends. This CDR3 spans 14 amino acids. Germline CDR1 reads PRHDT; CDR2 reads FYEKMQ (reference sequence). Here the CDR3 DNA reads TGTGCCAGCAGCTTGGGACTTCCTCCCTACGAGCAGTACTTC. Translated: CASSLGLPPYEQYF.

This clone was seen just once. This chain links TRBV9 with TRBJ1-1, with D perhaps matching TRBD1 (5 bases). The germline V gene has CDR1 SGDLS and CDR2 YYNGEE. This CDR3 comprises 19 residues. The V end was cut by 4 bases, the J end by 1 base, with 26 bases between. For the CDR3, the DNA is TGTGCCAGCAGCCGCTCAAACCCGGGACGCCTCCAAGGGAACACTGAAGCTTTCTTT. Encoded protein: CASSRSNPGRLQGNTEAFF.

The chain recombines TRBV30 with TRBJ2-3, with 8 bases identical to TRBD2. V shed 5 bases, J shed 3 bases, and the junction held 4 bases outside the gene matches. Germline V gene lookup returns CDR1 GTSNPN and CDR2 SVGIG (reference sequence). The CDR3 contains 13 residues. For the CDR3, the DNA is TGTGCCTGGCAGCGGGAGCCTACAGATACGCAGTATTTT. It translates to CAWQREPTDTQYF. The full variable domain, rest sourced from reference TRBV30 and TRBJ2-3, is SQTIHQWPATLVQPVGSPLSLECTVEGTSNPNLYWYRQAAGRGLQLLFYSVGIGQISSEVPQNLSASRPQDRQFILSSKKLLLSDSGFYLCAWQREPTDTQYFGPGTRLTVL.